A single sample gave rise to the 4 T cell receptor beta chains below, sequenced in a study of blood T cell repertoires in COVID-19. Method: immunoSEQ multiplex PCR; TCRdb's copy keeps in-frame clones and lacks some. The sample contains about 180,000 clones, approximately 80% of which appear only once. Sequenced material: peripheral blood. The origin of the receptors is a woman in her forties with COVID-19, enrolled during active disease.

This clone was seen only once. The gene calls are TRBV19 and TRBJ2-3, with 7 bases lining up with TRBD1. J gave up 2 bases and V 5 bases, and 10 bases lay outside the gene matches. CDR3 length: 16 residues. Germline-derived CDR1 and CDR2 are LNHDA and SQIVND (reference sequence). CDR3 region: CASSLSGTVTTDTQYF. CDR3 in DNA: TGTGCCAGTAGTCTCTCCGGGACAGTGACCACAGATACGCAGTATTTT. Supplemented by reference TRBV19 and TRBJ2-3, the full variable domain reads DGGITQSPKYLFRKEGQNVTLSCEQNLNHDAMYWYRQDPGQGLRLIYYSQIVNDFQKGDIAEGYSVSREKKESFPLTVTSAQKNPTAFYLCASSLSGTVTTDTQYFGPGTRLTVL.

The V gene is TRBV6-5, the J gene TRBJ1-2; D is unresolved. This CDR3 spans 14 amino acids. The V and J ends lost 8 bases and 3 bases respectively, with 16 bases between them. Germline V gene data show CDR1 as MNHEY and CDR2 as SVGAGI. The CDR3 protein is CASLEATRDYGYTF. Here the CDR3 DNA reads TGTGCCAGCCTAGAGGCCACGAGGGACTATGGCTACACCTTC.

V and J are TRBV11-2 and TRBJ2-3, with a weak D call TRBD2 (6 bases). Looked up from germline, CDR1 is SGHAT and CDR2 is FQNNGV. V lost 3 bases, J lost 3 bases, and 16 bases lay in between. The CDR3 loop spans 16 amino acids. Written as DNA, the CDR3 is TGTGCCAGCAGCTTGGGGGGATCGAGTCGGACAGATACGCAGTATTTT. It specifies CASSLGGSSRTDTQYF.

This rearrangement joins TRBV2 to TRBJ1-5; 11 bases map to TRBD1. Trimming at V came to 8 bases and at J to 3 bases, leaving 3 bases not matched to a gene. CDR3 length equals 14 residues. CDR1 and CDR2 from the germline V gene are SNHLY and FYNNEI. The CDR3 loop reads CASWGQGDNQPQHF. CDR3 nucleotides: TGTGCCAGCTGGGGACAGGGGGACAATCAGCCCCAGCATTTT.